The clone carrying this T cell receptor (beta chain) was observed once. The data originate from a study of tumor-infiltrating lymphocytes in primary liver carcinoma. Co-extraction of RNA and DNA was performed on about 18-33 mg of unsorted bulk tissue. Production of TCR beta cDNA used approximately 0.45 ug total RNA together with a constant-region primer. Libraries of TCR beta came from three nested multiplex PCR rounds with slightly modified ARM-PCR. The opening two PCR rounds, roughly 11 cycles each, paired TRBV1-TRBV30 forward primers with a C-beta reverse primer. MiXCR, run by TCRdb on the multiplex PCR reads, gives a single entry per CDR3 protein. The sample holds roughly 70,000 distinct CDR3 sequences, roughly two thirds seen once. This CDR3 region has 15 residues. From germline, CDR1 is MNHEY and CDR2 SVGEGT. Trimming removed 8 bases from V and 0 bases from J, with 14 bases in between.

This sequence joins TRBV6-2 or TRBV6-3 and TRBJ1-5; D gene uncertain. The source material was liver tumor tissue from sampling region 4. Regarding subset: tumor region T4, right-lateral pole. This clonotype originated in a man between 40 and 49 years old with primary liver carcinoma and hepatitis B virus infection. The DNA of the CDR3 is TGTGCCAGCGCCATAGACAACTATAGCAATCAGCCCCAGCATTTT. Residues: CASAIDNYSNQPQHF.